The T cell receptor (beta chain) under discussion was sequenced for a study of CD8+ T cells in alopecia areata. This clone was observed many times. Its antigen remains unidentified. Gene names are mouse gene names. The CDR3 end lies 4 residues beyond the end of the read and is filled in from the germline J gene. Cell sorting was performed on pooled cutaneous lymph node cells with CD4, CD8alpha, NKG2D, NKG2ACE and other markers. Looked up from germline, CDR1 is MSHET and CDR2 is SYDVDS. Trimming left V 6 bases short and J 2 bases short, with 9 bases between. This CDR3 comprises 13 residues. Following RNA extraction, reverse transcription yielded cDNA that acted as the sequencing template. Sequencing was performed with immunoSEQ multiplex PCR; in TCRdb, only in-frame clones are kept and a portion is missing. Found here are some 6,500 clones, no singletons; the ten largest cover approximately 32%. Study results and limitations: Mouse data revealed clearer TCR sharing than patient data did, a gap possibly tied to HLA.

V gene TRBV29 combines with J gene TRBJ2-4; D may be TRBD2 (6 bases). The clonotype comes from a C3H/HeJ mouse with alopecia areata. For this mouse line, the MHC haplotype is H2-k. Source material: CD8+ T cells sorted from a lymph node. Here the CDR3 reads CASSWGVQNTLYF. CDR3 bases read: TGTGCTAGCAGCTGGGGAGTTCAAAAC.